These T cell receptor beta chains were read from a single sample in a study of CD8 T cells in ankylosing spondylitis. MiXCR was run by TCRdb on the 5' RACE reads, yielding one entry per CDR3 protein. The sample records about 340,000 distinct CDR3 sequences, 8% being singletons. What was sequenced was blood, either unsorted or a sorted T cell fraction (not recorded which). The receptor source for this set is a male donor with ankylosing spondylitis. Each CDR3 is given with its conserved first and last residue. The D gene is left open where the match is weak. The size entry is marked missing in some rows and otherwise reads once, few, many or a size class.

V: TRBV5-1
D: .
size: many
J: TRBJ2-3
CDR3: CASSLEAGPTDTQYF
DNA: TGCGCCAGCAGCTTGGAGGCAGGGCCCACAGATACGCAGTATTTT

V: TRBV6-5
D: .
size: .
J: TRBJ2-7
CDR3: CASSHRASLREQYF
DNA: TGTGCCAGCAGTCACCGTGCTAGCCTCCGCGAGCAGTACTTC

V: TRBV28
D: TRBD1
size: few
J: TRBJ2-7
CDR3: CATFLGTRGRGQYF
DNA: TGTGCCACCTTCCTCGGAACTAGGGGGCGCGGGCAGTACTTC

V: TRBV19
D: .
size: .
J: TRBJ2-2
CDR3: CASSPGTASGELFF
DNA: TGTGCCAGTAGTCCTGGGACCGCGAGCGGGGAGCTGTTTTTT

V: TRBV10-3
D: TRBD2
size: many
J: TRBJ2-1
CDR3: CAINGLAEEGEQFF
DNA: TGTGCCATCAACGGACTAGCGGAAGAGGGTGAGCAGTTCTTC

V: TRBV5-1
D: .
size: few
J: TRBJ1-2
CDR3: CASSLVKGDDYGYTF
DNA: TGCGCCAGCAGCTTGGTAAAAGGGGACGACTATGGCTACACCTTC

V: TRBV7-2
D: TRBD1
size: few
J: TRBJ2-1
CDR3: CASSTQTGWDEQFF
DNA: TGTGCCAGCAGCACTCAGACAGGGTGGGATGAGCAGTTCTTC

V: TRBV24-1
D: .
size: many
J: TRBJ1-2
CDR3: CATSDRSFHGYTF
DNA: TGTGCCACCAGTGATCGATCTTTTCATGGCTACACCTTC

V: TRBV19
D: .
size: .
J: TRBJ2-1
CDR3: CASTRTDAYNEQFF
DNA: TGTGCCAGTACCCGGACAGACGCCTACAATGAGCAGTTCTTC

V: TRBV14
D: .
size: few
J: TRBJ2-7
CDR3: CASSQESGRYYEQYF
DNA: TGTGCCAGCAGCCAAGAATCGGGCAGATATTACGAGCAGTACTTC

V: TRBV6-1
D: .
size: few
J: TRBJ1-1
CDR3: CASRSGIENTEAFF
DNA: TGTGCCAGCAGATCAGGGATCGAGAACACTGAAGCTTTCTTT

V: TRBV12-3/TRBV12-4
D: .
size: few
J: TRBJ2-7
CDR3: CASSSGFYEQYF
DNA: TGTGCCAGCAGTTCCGGATTCTACGAGCAGTACTTC

V: TRBV4-1
D: .
size: few
J: TRBJ1-4
CDR3: CASSQVWGALGWSTNEKLFF
DNA: TGCGCCAGCAGCCAAGTTTGGGGGGCGCTCGGTTGGTCCACTAATGAAAAACTGTTTTTT

V: TRBV5-1
D: TRBD1
size: .
J: TRBJ2-7
CDR3: CASSGGQVVGEQYF
DNA: TGCGCCAGCAGTGGGGGACAGGTCGTGGGGGAGCAGTACTTC

V: TRBV5-1
D: TRBD2
size: .
J: TRBJ2-3
CDR3: CASSLGTSGISTDTQYF
DNA: TGCGCCAGCAGCTTGGGGACTAGCGGGATAAGCACAGATACGCAGTATTTT

V: TRBV10-3
D: .
size: .
J: TRBJ2-1
CDR3: CAISGGLGDEQFF
DNA: TGTGCCATCAGTGGAGGCCTTGGCGATGAGCAGTTCTTC

V: TRBV25-1
D: TRBD1
size: few
J: TRBJ2-7
CDR3: CASSELHRGYEQYF
DNA: TGTGCCAGCAGTGAATTGCACAGGGGCTACGAGCAGTACTTC

V: TRBV12-3/TRBV12-4
D: TRBD2
size: many
J: TRBJ2-5
CDR3: CASSLWGAGDGETQYF
DNA: TGTGCCAGCAGTTTGTGGGGAGCGGGAGACGGAGAGACCCAGTACTTC

V: TRBV27
D: .
size: .
J: TRBJ2-2
CDR3: CASSLRADSNTGELFF
DNA: TGTGCCAGCAGTTTACGGGCAGACTCGAACACCGGGGAGCTGTTTTTT

V: TRBV9
D: .
size: many
J: TRBJ2-7
CDR3: CASSPYMGSIGSSYEQYF
DNA: TGTGCCAGCAGCCCTTATATGGGGAGCATCGGGTCCAGCTACGAGCAGTACTTC

V: TRBV7-2
D: .
size: .
J: TRBJ2-7
CDR3: CASSSSWLSYEQYF
DNA: TGTGCCAGCAGCTCCAGTTGGTTGTCCTACGAGCAGTACTTC

V: TRBV4-1
D: TRBD2
size: .
J: TRBJ2-5
CDR3: CASSPTSGGVTQYF
DNA: TGCGCCAGCAGCCCGACTAGCGGGGGAGTGACCCAGTACTTC

V: TRBV5-1
D: TRBD1
size: .
J: TRBJ1-2
CDR3: CASSLEQGSGYTF
DNA: TGCGCCAGCAGCTTGGAACAGGGGTCTGGCTACACCTTC

V: TRBV4-1
D: TRBD1
size: .
J: TRBJ2-7
CDR3: CASSPGRDRATYEQYF
DNA: TGCGCCAGCAGCCCCGGGCGGGACAGGGCCACCTACGAGCAGTACTTC

V: TRBV5-1
D: .
size: few
J: TRBJ2-7
CDR3: CASSISTNSYEQYF
DNA: TGCGCCAGCAGCATCTCAACGAACTCCTACGAGCAGTACTTC

V: TRBV6-2/TRBV6-3
D: .
size: many
J: TRBJ2-1
CDR3: CASRGSGGDHNEQFF
DNA: TGTGCCAGCAGAGGTTCAGGAGGAGATCACAATGAGCAGTTCTTC

V: TRBV7-9
D: .
size: .
J: TRBJ2-7
CDR3: CASRLADRYEQYF
DNA: TGTGCCAGCAGGCTAGCGGACAGATACGAGCAGTACTTC

V: TRBV6-1
D: TRBD1
size: .
J: TRBJ2-7
CDR3: CASSRGQESYEQYF
DNA: TGTGCCAGCAGCCGAGGACAGGAGTCCTACGAGCAGTACTTC

V: TRBV7-2
D: TRBD2
size: many
J: TRBJ2-7
CDR3: CASSLITLAGGEQYF
DNA: TGTGCCAGCAGCTTAATTACCCTAGCGGGAGGAGAGCAGTACTTC

V: TRBV10-3
D: .
size: .
J: TRBJ2-7
CDR3: CAISESHSYEQYF
DNA: TGTGCCATCAGTGAGTCCCATTCCTACGAGCAGTACTTC

V: TRBV20-1
D: TRBD2
size: few
J: TRBJ2-2
CDR3: CSARTSGRELFF
DNA: TGCAGTGCTAGGACTAGCGGGAGGGAGCTGTTTTTT

V: TRBV15
D: .
size: .
J: TRBJ2-7
CDR3: CATSRDSGPYEQYF
DNA: TGTGCCACCAGCAGAGATTCGGGGCCCTACGAGCAGTACTTC

V: TRBV11-2
D: .
size: few
J: TRBJ2-5
CDR3: CASSRAFGDETQYF
DNA: TGTGCCAGCAGCCGCGCATTCGGAGATGAGACCCAGTACTTC

V: TRBV5-5
D: .
size: few
J: TRBJ2-3
CDR3: CASSLPPGHADTQYF
DNA: TGTGCCAGCAGCCTACCGCCGGGGCACGCAGATACGCAGTATTTT

V: TRBV27
D: .
size: many
J: TRBJ2-1
CDR3: CASSPDRSSGREQFF
DNA: TGTGCCAGCAGTCCAGACCGTTCAAGCGGGCGCGAGCAGTTCTTC

V: TRBV2
D: TRBD1
size: few
J: TRBJ2-7
CDR3: CAIRDRAYEQYF
DNA: TGTGCCATCCGGGACAGGGCCTACGAGCAGTACTTC

V: TRBV4-3
D: .
size: .
J: TRBJ2-5
CDR3: CASSQALGSETQYF
DNA: TGCGCCAGCAGCCAAGCCTTAGGGTCAGAGACCCAGTACTTC

V: TRBV11-2
D: .
size: few
J: TRBJ2-5
CDR3: CASSLRYGTIEETQYF
DNA: TGTGCCAGCAGCTTGAGATACGGGACAATAGAAGAGACCCAGTACTTC

V: TRBV28
D: .
size: few
J: TRBJ2-3
CDR3: CASISSITDTQYF
DNA: TGTGCCAGCATAAGTAGTATCACAGATACGCAGTATTTT

V: TRBV3-1
D: TRBD1
size: .
J: TRBJ2-3
CDR3: CASSQDGTGGNTQYF
DNA: TGTGCCAGCAGCCAAGATGGGACAGGGGGGAATACGCAGTATTTT

V: TRBV10-3
D: TRBD2
size: .
J: TRBJ2-1
CDR3: CAIGTGGSYNEQFF
DNA: TGTGCCATCGGGACGGGCGGGAGTTACAATGAGCAGTTCTTC

V: TRBV14
D: TRBD2
size: .
J: TRBJ2-1
CDR3: CASSLPGWGGPSNEQFF
DNA: TGTGCCAGCAGCCTCCCGGGTTGGGGAGGGCCATCCAATGAGCAGTTCTTC